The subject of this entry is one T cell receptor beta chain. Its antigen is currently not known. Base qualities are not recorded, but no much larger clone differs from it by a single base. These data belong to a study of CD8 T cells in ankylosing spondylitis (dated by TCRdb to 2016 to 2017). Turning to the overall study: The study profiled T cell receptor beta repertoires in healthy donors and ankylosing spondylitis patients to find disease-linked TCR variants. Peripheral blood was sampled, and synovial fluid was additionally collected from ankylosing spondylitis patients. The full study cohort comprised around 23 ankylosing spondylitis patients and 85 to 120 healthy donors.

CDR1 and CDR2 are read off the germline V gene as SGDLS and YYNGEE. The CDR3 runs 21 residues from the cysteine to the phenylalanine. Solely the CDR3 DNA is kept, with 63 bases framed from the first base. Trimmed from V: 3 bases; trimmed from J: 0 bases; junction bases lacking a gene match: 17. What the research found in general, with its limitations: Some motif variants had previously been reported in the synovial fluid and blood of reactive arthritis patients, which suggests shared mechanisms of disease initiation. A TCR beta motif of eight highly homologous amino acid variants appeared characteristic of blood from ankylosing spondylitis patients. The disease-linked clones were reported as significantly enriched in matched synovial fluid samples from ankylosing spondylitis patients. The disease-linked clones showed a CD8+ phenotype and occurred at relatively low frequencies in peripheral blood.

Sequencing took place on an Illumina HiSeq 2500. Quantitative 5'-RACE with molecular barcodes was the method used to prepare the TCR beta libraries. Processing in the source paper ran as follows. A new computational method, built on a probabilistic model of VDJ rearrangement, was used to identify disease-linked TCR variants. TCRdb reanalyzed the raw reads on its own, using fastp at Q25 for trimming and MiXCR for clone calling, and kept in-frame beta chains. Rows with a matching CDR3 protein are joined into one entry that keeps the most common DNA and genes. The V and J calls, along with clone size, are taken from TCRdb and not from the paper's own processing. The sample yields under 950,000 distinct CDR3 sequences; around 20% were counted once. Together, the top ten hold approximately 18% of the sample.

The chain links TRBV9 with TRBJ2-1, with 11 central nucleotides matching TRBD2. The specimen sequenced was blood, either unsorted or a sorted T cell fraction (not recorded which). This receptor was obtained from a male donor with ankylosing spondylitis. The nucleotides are TGTGCCAGCAGCGAAGAACTGGGACTAGCGGTAATCCCGAGCTCCTACAATGAGCAGTTCTTC. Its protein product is CASSEELGLAVIPSSYNEQFF.